This TCR beta chain was identified during a study of graft-versus-host responses after intestinal transplantation. Study outcomes and limitations: The marrow of recipients harbored GvH clones, and ileum or blood showed some of them first.

The method was immunoSEQ multiplex PCR; TCRdb's version includes in-frame clones alone and lacks a portion of them. The profile shows around 10,000 clones, 92% of them singletons. As for this clone: Its antigen remains unidentified.

CDR1 SGHRS and CDR2 YFSETQ come from the germline V gene. Deletions cut 4 bases from V and 8 bases from J, with 21 bases between. The CDR3 contains 15 residues. This sequence was found in a human patient who received an intestinal transplant, so some T cells may come from the graft donor. V is TRBV5-1 and J is TRBJ1-2; D is ambiguous. Here the sequenced sample was PBMCs, taken around nine weeks after transplant. The CDR3 DNA is TGCGCCAGCAGCCCCCGACGACGAGGATTGAAAGGCTACACCTTC. This gives the protein CASSPRRRGLKGYTF.